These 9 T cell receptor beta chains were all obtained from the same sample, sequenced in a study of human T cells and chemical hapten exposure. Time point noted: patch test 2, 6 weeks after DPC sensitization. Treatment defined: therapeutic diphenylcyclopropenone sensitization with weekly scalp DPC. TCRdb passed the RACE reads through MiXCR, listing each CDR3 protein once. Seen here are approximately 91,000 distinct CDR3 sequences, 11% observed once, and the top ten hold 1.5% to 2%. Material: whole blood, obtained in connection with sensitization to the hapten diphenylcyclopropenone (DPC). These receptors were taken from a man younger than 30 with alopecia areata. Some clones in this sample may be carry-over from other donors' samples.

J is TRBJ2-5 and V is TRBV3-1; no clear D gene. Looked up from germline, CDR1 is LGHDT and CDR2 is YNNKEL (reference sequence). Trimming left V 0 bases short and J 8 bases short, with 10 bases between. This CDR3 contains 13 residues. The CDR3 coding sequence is TGTGCCAGCAGCCAAGAGGGAACTTTAACCCAGTACTTC. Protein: CASSQEGTLTQYF.

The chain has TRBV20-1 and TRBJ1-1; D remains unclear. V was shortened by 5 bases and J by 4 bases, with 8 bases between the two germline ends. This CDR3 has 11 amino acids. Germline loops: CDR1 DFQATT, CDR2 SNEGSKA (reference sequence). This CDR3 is CSAWGRTEAFF. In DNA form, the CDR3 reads TGCAGTGCTTGGGGTCGCACTGAAGCTTTCTTT.

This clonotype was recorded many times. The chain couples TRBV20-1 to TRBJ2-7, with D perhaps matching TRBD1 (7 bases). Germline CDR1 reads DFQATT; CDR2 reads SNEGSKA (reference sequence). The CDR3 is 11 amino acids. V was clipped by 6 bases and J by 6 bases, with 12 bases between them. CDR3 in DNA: TGCAGTGCGAGACAGGGAGGCGAGCAGTACTTC. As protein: CSARQGGEQYF.

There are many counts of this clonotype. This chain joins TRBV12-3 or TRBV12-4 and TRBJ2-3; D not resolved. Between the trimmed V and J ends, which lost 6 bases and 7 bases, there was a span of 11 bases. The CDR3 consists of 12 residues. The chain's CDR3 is CASSPTRNTQYF. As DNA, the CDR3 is TGTGCCAGCAGCCCGACCCGAAATACGCAGTATTTT.

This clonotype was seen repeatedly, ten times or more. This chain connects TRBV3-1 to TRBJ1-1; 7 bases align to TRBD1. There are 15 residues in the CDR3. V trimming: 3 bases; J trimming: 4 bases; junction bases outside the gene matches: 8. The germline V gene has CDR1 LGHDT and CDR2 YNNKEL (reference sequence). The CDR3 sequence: CASSQTAGGGTEAFF. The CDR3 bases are TGTGCCAGCAGCCAGACCGCAGGGGGAGGCACTGAAGCTTTCTTT.

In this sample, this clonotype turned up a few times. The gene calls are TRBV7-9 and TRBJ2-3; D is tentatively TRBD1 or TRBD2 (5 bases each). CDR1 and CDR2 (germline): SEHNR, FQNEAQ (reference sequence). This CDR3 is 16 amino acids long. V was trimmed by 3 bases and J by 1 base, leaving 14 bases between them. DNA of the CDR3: TGTGCCAGCAGCTTTTCATCGGGGCTCGGCACAGATACGCAGTATTTT. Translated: CASSFSSGLGTDTQYF.

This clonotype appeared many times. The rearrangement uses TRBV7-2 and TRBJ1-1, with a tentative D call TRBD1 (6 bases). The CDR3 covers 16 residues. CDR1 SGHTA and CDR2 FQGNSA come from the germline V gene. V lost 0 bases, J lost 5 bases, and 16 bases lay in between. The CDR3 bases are TGTGCCAGCAGCTTAGCCTGGGGGGCAGGGAGGACTGAAGCTTTCTTT. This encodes CASSLAWGAGRTEAFF.

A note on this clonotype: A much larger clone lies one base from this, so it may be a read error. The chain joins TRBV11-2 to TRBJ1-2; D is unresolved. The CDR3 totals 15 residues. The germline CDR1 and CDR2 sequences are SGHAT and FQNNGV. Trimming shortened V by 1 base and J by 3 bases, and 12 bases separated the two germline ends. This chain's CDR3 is CASSLGRHGYYGYTF. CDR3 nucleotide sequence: TGTGCCAGCAGCTTAGGAAGACATGGTTACTATGGCTACACCTTC.

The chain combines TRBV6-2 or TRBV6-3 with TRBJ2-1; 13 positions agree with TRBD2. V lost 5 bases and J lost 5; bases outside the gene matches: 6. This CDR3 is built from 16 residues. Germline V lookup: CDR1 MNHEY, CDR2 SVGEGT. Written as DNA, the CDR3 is TGTGCCAGCAGTACCTCACTAGCGGGGGGGCACAATGAGCAGTTCTTC. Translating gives CASSTSLAGGHNEQFF.